A single sample is the source of the 6 T cell receptor beta chains below, sequenced in a study of blood T cells in healthy people across ages. It was with a sample-barcoded 5' primer and a J-beta primer mix that a second PCR of about 6 to 12 cycles was run. TCRdb processed the 5' RACE reads anew with MiXCR; each CDR3 protein has one entry. This table has about 800,000 distinct CDR3 sequences, 20% to 25% appearing once. The sample also formed part of further work on T cells of mothers and their children.

Sequenced sample: blood. The receptors stem from a boy younger than 18 in good health.

The DNA for the CDR3 is TGTGCCATCAGTGAGTCAATAGCGGGGGGGCGCAATGAGCAGTTCTTC. Translating it yields CAISESIAGGRNEQFF. The rearrangement links TRBV10-3 to TRBJ2-1; 11 bases are shared with TRBD2. V trimming: 0 bases; J trimming: 6 bases; junction bases outside the gene matches: 4. This CDR3 has 16 amino acids. CDR1 and CDR2 from the germline V gene are ENHRY and SYGVKD.

This clonotype came up a few times. The chain carries TRBV18 and TRBJ2-7; TRBD1 agrees at 9 bases. This CDR3 is built from 14 residues. Trimming took 3 bases from V and 6 from J; bases not matched to a gene: 6. The V gene's germline CDR1 is KGHSH and CDR2 LQKENI. For the CDR3, the DNA is TGTGCCAGCTCACCCAGACAGGGGGTCGGCGAGCAGTACTTC. Amino acids: CASSPRQGVGEQYF. Complete variable domain (other parts from reference TRBV18 and TRBJ2-7): NAGVMQNPRHLVRRRGQEARLRCSPMKGHSHVYWYRQLPEEGLKFMVYLQKENIIDESGMPKERFSAEFPKEGPSILRIQQVVRGDSAAYFCASSPRQGVGEQYFGPGTRLTVT.

This clonotype was recorded only once. This chain joins TRBV3-1 and TRBJ2-1, with unresolved D. The CDR3 runs to 12 residues. Between the trimmed V and J ends, which lost 7 bases and 10 bases, there was a span of 14 bases. Germline assignment: CDR1 LGHDT and CDR2 YNNKEL (reference sequence). CDR3 sequence: CASTETNGEQFF. CDR3 nucleotide sequence: TGTGCCAGCACCGAAACAAACGGGGAGCAGTTCTTC.

This chain links TRBV7-9 with TRBJ1-2; 10 bases are a match to TRBD1. Germline V gene data show CDR1 as SEHNR and CDR2 as FQNEAQ (reference sequence). Losses at the gene ends were 3 bases for V and 4 bases for J; bases not matched to a gene: 2. This CDR3 has 14 residues. The CDR3 sequence: CASSFGTGAYGYTF. CDR3 DNA sequence: TGTGCCAGCAGCTTTGGGACAGGGGCCTATGGCTACACCTTC.

The chain combines TRBV5-1 with TRBJ2-3; 7 positions agree with TRBD1. CDR3 length: 17 amino acids. Germline-derived CDR1 and CDR2 are SGHRS and YFSETQ. With 3 bases clipped from V and 1 base from J, the junction kept 11 bases outside the gene matches. CDR3 DNA: TGCGCCAGCAGCTACAGGGGAGAGGATTCTGGCACAGATACGCAGTATTTT. Amino acid sequence: CASSYRGEDSGTDTQYF.

The J gene is TRBJ2-7, the V gene TRBV10-2, with D perhaps TRBD2 (6 bases). Germline V gene data show CDR1 as WSHSY and CDR2 as SAAADI. V was clipped by 3 bases and J by 5 bases, with 14 bases between them. The CDR3 runs 14 residues. The chain's CDR3 is CASSDPGSGDEQYF. CDR3 nucleotides: TGCGCCAGCAGTGACCCGGGATCGGGAGACGAGCAGTACTTC.